A single sample gave rise to the 14 T cell receptor beta chains below, sequenced in a study of blood T cell repertoires in COVID-19 (TCRdb year 2020). The library was prepared using the immunoSEQ multiplex PCR assay. What TCRdb holds here is the immuneACCESS table cut down to in-frame rearrangements. Part of the clones is not present; checked against another copy, under half of the missing clones reflect an unresolved V gene, and the others are unexplained. Within this sample are some 190,000 clones, with about 78% of them counted one time only. The ten top clones hold just over 8.5% of the sample. Sequenced: peripheral blood. The receptors come from a woman between 50 and 59 years old with active or convalescent COVID-19.

This clone was seen more than once but under ten times. The chain recombines TRBV7-9 with TRBJ2-5, with TRBD1 matching 7 bases. There are 14 residues in the CDR3. Germline V CDR1 and CDR2: SEHNR, FQNEAQ (reference sequence). Trimming at V came to 5 bases and at J to 3 bases, leaving 6 bases not matched to a gene. The chain's CDR3 is CASSASRGKETQYF. The CDR3 DNA reads TGTGCCAGCAGCGCCAGCAGGGGGAAAGAGACCCAGTACTTC.

J is TRBJ2-5 and V is TRBV23-1; 11 bases align to TRBD2. TRBV23-1 qualifies as an ORF whose function is uncertain. Trimming took 5 bases from V and 4 from J; bases not matched to a gene: 9. The CDR3 extends over 16 amino acids. This chain's CDR3 is CASSASSGRFSETQYF. CDR3 in DNA: TGCGCCAGCAGTGCTTCTAGCGGGAGGTTCTCAGAGACCCAGTACTTC.

This clone was observed a handful of times. The chain has TRBV30 and TRBJ2-1, with TRBD2 identical over 11 bases. Germline values: CDR1 GTSNPN, CDR2 SVGIG (reference sequence). The CDR3 is 14 amino acids. V trimming: 6 bases; J trimming: 6 bases; junction bases outside the gene matches: 7. CDR3 amino acids: CACTLAGVINEQFF. CDR3 nucleotide sequence: TGTGCCTGCACACTAGCGGGGGTCATCAATGAGCAGTTCTTC. The complete variable domain, with remaining parts taken from reference TRBV30 and TRBJ2-1, reads SQTIHQWPATLVQPVGSPLSLECTVEGTSNPNLYWYRQAAGRGLQLLFYSVGIGQISSEVPQNLSASRPQDRQFILSSKKLLLSDSGFYLCACTLAGVINEQFFGPGTRLTVL.

The chain employs TRBV30 and TRBJ1-6; no definite D call. The germline V gene has CDR1 GTSNPN and CDR2 SVGIG (reference sequence). V was clipped by 5 bases and J by 4 bases, with 21 bases between them. The length of the CDR3 is 17 residues. Here the CDR3 DNA reads TGTGCCTGGGGACCCCATGATAATGGGCCTTATAATTCACCCCTCCACTTT. Translation gives CAWGPHDNGPYNSPLHF. Using reference TRBV30 and TRBJ1-6 for the parts outside the CDR3, the full variable domain is SQTIHQWPATLVQPVGSPLSLECTVEGTSNPNLYWYRQAAGRGLQLLFYSVGIGQISSEVPQNLSASRPQDRQFILSSKKLLLSDSGFYLCAWGPHDNGPYNSPLHFGNGTRLTVT.

A single count supports this clone. The chain couples TRBV18 to TRBJ2-3, with D possibly being TRBD2 (5 bases). The CDR3 runs 15 residues. The germline gives CDR1 KGHSH, CDR2 LQKENI. V lost 0 bases, J lost 1 base, and 8 bases lay in between. The CDR3 sequence is CASSPPAEGTDTQYF. The DNA for the CDR3 is TGTGCCAGCTCACCACCGGCGGAGGGCACAGATACGCAGTATTTT.

V and J are TRBV21-1 and TRBJ2-3; the DNA was not compared with TRBD2, the D call given in the table. TRBV21-1 is described as a pseudogene. The CDR3 length is 19 residues. The CDR3 DNA sequence: TGTGCCAGCAGCAAAGACTGCCTGGGGGGACTAGCGCCCACAGATACGCAGTATTTT. Translated: CASSKDCLGGLAPTDTQYF.

The chain carries TRBV6-5 and TRBJ2-7, with 7 bases identical to TRBD1. Trimming took 10 bases from V and 1 from J; bases not matched to a gene: 10. The CDR3 runs 14 residues. Looked up from germline, CDR1 is MNHEY and CDR2 is SVGAGI. CDR3 in DNA: TGTGCCACTTCGGCGGAGACAGGGTCCTACGAGCAGTACTTC. Residues: CATSAETGSYEQYF.

The rearrangement joins TRBV19 to TRBJ2-2; tentatively, D is TRBD1 (6 bases). The CDR3 contains 16 residues. The ends were cut back, 5 bases at V and 3 bases at J, with 16 bases in the middle. Germline CDR1 LNHDA, CDR2 SQIVND (reference sequence). CDR3 sequence (DNA): TGTGCCAGTAGTCCCTGGACAGTTCGCGACACCGGGGAGCTGTTTTTT. It encodes CASSPWTVRDTGELFF.

V is TRBV29-1 and J is TRBJ1-1; no clear D gene. The germline CDR1 and CDR2 sequences are SQVTM and ANQGSEA. V gave up 2 bases and J gave up 1 base, with 11 bases separating them. This CDR3 is built from 14 residues. In DNA, the CDR3 is TGCAGCGTTGAAATCGCACAGAGGAACACTGAAGCTTTCTTT. Protein product: CSVEIAQRNTEAFF.

The J gene is TRBJ1-3, the V gene TRBV2; 8 nucleotides agree with TRBD1. Trimming cost V 6 bases and J 0 bases; bases outside gene matches: 4. In germline, CDR1 is SNHLY, CDR2 FYNNEI. The length of the CDR3 is 15 residues. CDR3 residues: CASSETGGSGNTIYF. The CDR3 coding sequence is TGTGCCAGCAGCGAAACAGGGGGCTCTGGAAACACCATATATTTT. The full variable domain, rest sourced from reference TRBV2 and TRBJ1-3, is EPEVTQTPSHQVTQMGQEVILRCVPISNHLYFYWYRQILGQKVEFLVSFYNNEISEKSEIFDDQFSVERPDGSNFTLKIRSTKLEDSAMYFCASSETGGSGNTIYFGEGSWLTVV.

This clone was observed once. The chain couples TRBV2 to TRBJ2-7; the match to TRBD2 covers 7 bases. This CDR3 spans 13 amino acids. V shed 7 bases, J shed 3 bases, and the junction held 6 bases outside the gene matches. Germline lookup yields CDR1 SNHLY and CDR2 FYNNEI. In DNA, the CDR3 is TGTGCCAGCAAAATCGAGCGGGGCTACGAGCAGTACTTC. This codes for CASKIERGYEQYF.

In its sample, this clone was seen once. The chain joins TRBV11-2 to TRBJ2-1; D might be TRBD1 (6 bases). V gave up 6 bases and J gave up 6 bases, with 12 bases separating them. This CDR3 spans 13 amino acids. Germline assignment: CDR1 SGHAT and CDR2 FQNNGV. CDR3 loop: CASSLGQSNEQFF. The CDR3 coding sequence is TGTGCCAGCAGTCTAGGACAGAGCAATGAGCAGTTCTTC.

The chain links TRBV14 to TRBJ1-2, with 10 bases fitting TRBD1. The germline gives CDR1 SGHDN, CDR2 FVKESK. The V and J ends lost 1 base and 4 bases, in that order; junction bases with no gene match: 9. The CDR3 runs 17 residues. CDR3 in DNA: TGTGCCAGCAGCCAAGCTCCCCCCGGGACAGGGGCCTATGGCTACACCTTC. It encodes CASSQAPPGTGAYGYTF.

The chain carries TRBV7-9 and TRBJ1-2, with TRBD1 identical over 8 bases. The germline V gene encodes CDR1 SEHNR and CDR2 FQNEAQ (reference sequence). The CDR3 is made up of 15 amino acids. V was clipped by 3 bases and J by 6 bases; unmatched bases: 9. CDR3 bases: TGTGCCAGCAGCTTCCCAAAAACAGGGGGGGATGGCTACACCTTC. Translation: CASSFPKTGGDGYTF.